This TCR beta chain was identified during a study of T cells after yellow fever vaccination. One entry per CDR3 protein results from TCRdb running MiXCR on the 5' RACE reads. Of some 320,000 distinct CDR3 sequences listed, 8.7% are singletons. CDR3 length: 14 residues. Trimming took 8 bases from V and 7 from J; bases not matched to a gene: 9. CDR1 is MNHEY and CDR2 is SVGAGI in the germline V gene. The sequence was obtained from a man aged 18-30 years who received the YFV17D yellow fever vaccine. This chain uses TRBV6-5 with TRBJ2-2, with 8 nucleotides matching TRBD1. This material consisted of CD4+ T cells sorted from PBMCs, taken 5 days after the yellow fever booster vaccination. CDR3 bases: TGTGCCAGCTTTCCCCCAGGGGGCAGCGGGGAGCTGTTTTTT. Protein: CASFPPGGSGELFF.